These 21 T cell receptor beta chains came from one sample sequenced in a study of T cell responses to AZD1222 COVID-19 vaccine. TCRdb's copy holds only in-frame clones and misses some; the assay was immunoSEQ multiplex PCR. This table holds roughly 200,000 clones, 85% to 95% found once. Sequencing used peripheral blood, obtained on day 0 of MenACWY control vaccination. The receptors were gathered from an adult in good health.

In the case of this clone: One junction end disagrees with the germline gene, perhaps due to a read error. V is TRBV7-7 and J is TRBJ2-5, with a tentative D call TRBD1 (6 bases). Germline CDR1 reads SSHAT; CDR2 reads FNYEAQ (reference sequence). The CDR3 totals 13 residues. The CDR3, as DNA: TGTGCTAGCAGCGCTCCAGGGGAAGAGACCCAGTACTTC. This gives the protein CASSAPGEETQYF.

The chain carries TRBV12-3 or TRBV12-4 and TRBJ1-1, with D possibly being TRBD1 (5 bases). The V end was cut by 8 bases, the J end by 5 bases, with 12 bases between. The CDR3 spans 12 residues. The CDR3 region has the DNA TGTGCCAGCTCCCTAGGGGAAACTGAAGCTTTCTTT. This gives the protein CASSLGETEAFF.

This chain's CDR3 is CASSREGYTEAFF. Here the CDR3 DNA reads TGTGCCAGCAGCCGGGAGGGATACACTGAAGCTTTCTTT. The chain carries TRBV11-3 and TRBJ1-1; D unclear. Germline CDR1 and CDR2: SGHNT and YENEEA. The CDR3 spans 13 residues. V lost 5 bases to trimming and J lost 3 bases, with 10 bases between them.

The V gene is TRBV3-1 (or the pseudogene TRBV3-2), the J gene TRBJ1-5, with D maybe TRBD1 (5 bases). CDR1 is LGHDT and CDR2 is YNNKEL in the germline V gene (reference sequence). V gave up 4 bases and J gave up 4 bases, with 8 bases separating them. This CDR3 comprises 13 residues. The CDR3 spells CASSPGGNQPQHF. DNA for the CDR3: TGTGCCAGCAGCCCTGGGGGTAATCAGCCCCAGCATTTT.

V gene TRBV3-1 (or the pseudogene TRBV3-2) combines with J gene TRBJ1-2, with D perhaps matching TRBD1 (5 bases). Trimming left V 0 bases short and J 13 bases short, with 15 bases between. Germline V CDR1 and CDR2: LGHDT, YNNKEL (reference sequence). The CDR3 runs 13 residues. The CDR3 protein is CASSQDAIPGFTF. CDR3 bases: TGTGCCAGCAGCCAAGATGCGATCCCAGGGTTCACCTTC.

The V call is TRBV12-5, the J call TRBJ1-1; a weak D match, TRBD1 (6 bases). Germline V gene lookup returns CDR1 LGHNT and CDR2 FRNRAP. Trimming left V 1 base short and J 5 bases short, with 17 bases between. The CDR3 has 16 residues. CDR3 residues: CASGLEASEGGTEAFF. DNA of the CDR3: TGTGCTAGTGGTTTGGAGGCGTCGGAGGGGGGAACTGAAGCTTTCTTT.

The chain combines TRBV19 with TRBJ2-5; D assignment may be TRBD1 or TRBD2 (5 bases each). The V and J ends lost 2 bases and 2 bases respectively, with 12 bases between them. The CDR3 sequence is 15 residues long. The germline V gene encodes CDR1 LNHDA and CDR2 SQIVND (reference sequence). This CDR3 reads CASSISGTLQETQYF. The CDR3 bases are TGTGCCAGTAGTATATCCGGGACGCTTCAAGAGACCCAGTACTTC.

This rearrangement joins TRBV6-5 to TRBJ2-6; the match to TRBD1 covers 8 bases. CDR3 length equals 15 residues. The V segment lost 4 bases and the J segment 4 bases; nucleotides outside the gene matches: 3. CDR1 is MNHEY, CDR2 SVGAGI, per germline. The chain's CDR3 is CASSSQGAGANVLTF. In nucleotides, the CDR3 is TGTGCCAGCAGTTCGCAGGGGGCGGGGGCCAACGTCCTGACTTTC.

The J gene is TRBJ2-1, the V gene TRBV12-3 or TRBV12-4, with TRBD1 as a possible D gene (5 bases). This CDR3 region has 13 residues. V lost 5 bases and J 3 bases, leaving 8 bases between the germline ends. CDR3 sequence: CASSPTDYNEQFF. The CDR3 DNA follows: TGTGCCAGCAGTCCGACAGACTACAATGAGCAGTTCTTC.

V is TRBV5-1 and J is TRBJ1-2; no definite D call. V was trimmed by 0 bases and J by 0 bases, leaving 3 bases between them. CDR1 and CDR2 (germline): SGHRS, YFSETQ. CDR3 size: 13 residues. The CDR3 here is CASSLAANYGYTF. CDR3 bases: TGCGCCAGCAGCTTGGCGGCTAACTATGGCTACACCTTC.

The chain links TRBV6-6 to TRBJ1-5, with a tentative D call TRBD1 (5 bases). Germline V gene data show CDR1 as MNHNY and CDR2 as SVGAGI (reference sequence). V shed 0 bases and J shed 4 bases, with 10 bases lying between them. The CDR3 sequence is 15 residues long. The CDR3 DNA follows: TGTGCCAGCAGTTACTCGATCGGGGGTAATCAGCCCCAGCATTTT. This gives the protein CASSYSIGGNQPQHF.

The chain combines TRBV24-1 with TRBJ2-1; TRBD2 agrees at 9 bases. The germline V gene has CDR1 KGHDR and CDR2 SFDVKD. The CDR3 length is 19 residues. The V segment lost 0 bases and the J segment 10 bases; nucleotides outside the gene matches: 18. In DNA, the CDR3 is TGTGCCACCAGTGATTTGCCACGAGCGGGGGGCCCCGGCTTTCAGGAGCAGTTCTTC. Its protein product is CATSDLPRAGGPGFQEQFF.

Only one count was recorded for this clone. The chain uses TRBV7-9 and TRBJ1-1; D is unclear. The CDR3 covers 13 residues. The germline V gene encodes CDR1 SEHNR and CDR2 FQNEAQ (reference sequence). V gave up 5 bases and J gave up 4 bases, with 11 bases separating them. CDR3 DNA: TGTGCCAGCAGCCCTGTCACGGGCACTGAAGCTTTCTTT. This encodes CASSPVTGTEAFF.

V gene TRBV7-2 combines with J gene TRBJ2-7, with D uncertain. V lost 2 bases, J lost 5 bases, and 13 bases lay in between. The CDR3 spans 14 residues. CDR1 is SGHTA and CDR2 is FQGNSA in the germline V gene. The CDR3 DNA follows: TGTGCCAGCAGCTTATGGCAGGAGAGCAACGAGCAGTACTTC. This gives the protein CASSLWQESNEQYF. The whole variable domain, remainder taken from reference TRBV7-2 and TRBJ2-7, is GAGVSQSPSNKVTEKGKDVELRCDPISGHTALYWYRQSLGQGLEFLIYFQGNSAPDKSGLPSDRFSAERTGGSVSTLTIQRTQQEDSAVYLCASSLWQESNEQYFGPGTRLTVT.

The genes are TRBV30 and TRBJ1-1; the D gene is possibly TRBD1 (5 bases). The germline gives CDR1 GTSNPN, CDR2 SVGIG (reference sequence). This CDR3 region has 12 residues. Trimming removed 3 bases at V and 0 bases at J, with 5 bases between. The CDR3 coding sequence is TGTGCCTGGAGACAGGTGAACACTGAAGCTTTCTTT. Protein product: CAWRQVNTEAFF.

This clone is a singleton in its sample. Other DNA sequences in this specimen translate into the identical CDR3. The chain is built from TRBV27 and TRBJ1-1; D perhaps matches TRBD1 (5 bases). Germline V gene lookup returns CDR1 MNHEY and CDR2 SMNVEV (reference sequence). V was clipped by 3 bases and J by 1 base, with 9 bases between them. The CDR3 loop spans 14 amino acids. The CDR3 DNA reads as TGTGCCAGCAGTTTCCGACAGCGGAACACTGAAGCTTTCTTT. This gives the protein CASSFRQRNTEAFF.

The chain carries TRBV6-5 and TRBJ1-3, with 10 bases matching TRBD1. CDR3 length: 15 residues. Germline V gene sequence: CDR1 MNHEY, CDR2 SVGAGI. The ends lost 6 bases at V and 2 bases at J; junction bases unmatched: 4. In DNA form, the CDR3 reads TGTGCCAGCAGCACCGGGACAGGGGCTGGAAACACCATATATTTT. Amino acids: CASSTGTGAGNTIYF.

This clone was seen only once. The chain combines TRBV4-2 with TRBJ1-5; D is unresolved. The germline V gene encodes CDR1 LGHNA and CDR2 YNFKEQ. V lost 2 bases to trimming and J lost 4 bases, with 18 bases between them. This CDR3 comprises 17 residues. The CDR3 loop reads CASSQYPKHVGNQPQHF. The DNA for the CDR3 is TGTGCCAGCAGCCAATATCCCAAGCATGTGGGTAATCAGCCCCAGCATTTT.

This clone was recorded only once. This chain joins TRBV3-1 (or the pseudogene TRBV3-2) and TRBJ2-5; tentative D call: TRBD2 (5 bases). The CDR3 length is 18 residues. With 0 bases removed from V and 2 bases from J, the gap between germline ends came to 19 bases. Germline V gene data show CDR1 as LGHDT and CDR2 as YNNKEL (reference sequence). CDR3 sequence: CASSQERRRLAQQETQYF. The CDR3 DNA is TGTGCCAGCAGCCAAGAACGTCGGCGGCTAGCACAACAAGAGACCCAGTACTTC.

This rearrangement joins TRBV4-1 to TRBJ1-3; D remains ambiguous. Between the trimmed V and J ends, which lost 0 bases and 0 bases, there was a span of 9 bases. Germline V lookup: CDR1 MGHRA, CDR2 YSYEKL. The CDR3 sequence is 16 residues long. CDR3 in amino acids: CASSQDVLTSGNTIYF. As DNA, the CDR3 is TGCGCCAGCAGCCAAGATGTCCTTACCTCTGGAAACACCATATATTTT.

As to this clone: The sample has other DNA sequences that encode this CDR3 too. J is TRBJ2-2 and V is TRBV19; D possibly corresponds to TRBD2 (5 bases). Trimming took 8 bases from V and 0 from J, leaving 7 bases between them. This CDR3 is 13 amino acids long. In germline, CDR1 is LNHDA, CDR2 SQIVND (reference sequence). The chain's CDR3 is CASSRANTGELFF. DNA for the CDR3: TGTGCCAGTTCGAGGGCGAACACCGGGGAGCTGTTTTTT.